The 19 T cell receptor beta chains presented below share a single source sample, sequenced in a study of shared clonotypes between healthy human individuals. Method: immunoSEQ multiplex PCR; TCRdb's copy keeps in-frame clones and lacks some. Among about 1.1 million clones listed, approximately 80% were seen once. Sample: memory CD4+ T cells from PBMCs. Indicated subset: CD45RA-negative fraction. Receptor source: a man in his late teens or twenties in good health. Some clones in this sample may be carry-over from other donors' samples.

The chain uses TRBV11-2 and TRBJ2-5; TRBD2 matches 10 bases. The CDR3 totals 18 residues. The trim removed 5 bases at V and 5 bases at J, leaving 17 bases unmatched. CDR1 is SGHAT and CDR2 is FQNNGV in the germline V gene. The CDR3 sequence is CASSRRENLAGVLETQYF. The CDR3 DNA follows: TGTGCCAGCAGCCGCCGGGAGAATCTAGCGGGAGTTTTGGAGACCCAGTACTTC. Drawing the rest from reference TRBV11-2 and TRBJ2-5, the complete variable domain is EAGVAQSPRYKIIEKRQSVAFWCNPISGHATLYWYQQILGQGPKLLIQFQNNGVVDDSQLPKDRFSAERLKGVDSTLKIQPAKLEDSAVYLCASSRRENLAGVLETQYFGPGTRLLVL.

The chain is built from TRBV25-1 and TRBJ2-2; the match to TRBD1 covers 8 bases. This CDR3 is 18 amino acids long. Per germline, CDR1 MGHDK and CDR2 SYGVNS. The J segment lost 1 base and the V segment lost 0 bases, leaving 7 bases of the junction unmatched. CDR3 amino acids: CASSEYWGRGQNTGELFF. Written as DNA, the CDR3 is TGTGCCAGCAGTGAATATTGGGGCAGGGGGCAGAACACCGGGGAGCTGTTTTTT.

With regard to this clone: A much larger clone sits a single nucleotide away, making a read error possible. Without the conserved terminal phenylalanine or tryptophan, this CDR3 likely stems from a read error. Because the CDR3's place on the DNA is in doubt, the DNA is left out and the CDR3 is given as listed by TCRdb. Other DNA sequences in this sample translate to the same CDR3. This chain links TRBV6-1 with TRBJ1-2. Ends included, the CDR3 has 12 residues. Germline V lookup: CDR1 MNHNS, CDR2 SASEGT. CDR3 residues: CASSEAQRVFLL.

As regards this clone: In the same sample, other DNA sequences code for this CDR3. V gene TRBV7-9 combines with J gene TRBJ1-2, with TRBD1 matching 7 bases. The CDR3 sequence is 14 residues long. J gave up 2 bases and V 3 bases, and 3 bases lay outside the gene matches. CDR1 and CDR2 (germline): SEHNR, FQNEAQ (reference sequence). CDR3 DNA sequence: TGTGCCAGCAGCTTGGGGACAGCGAACTATGGCTACACCTTC. It codes for CASSLGTANYGYTF.

The rearrangement links TRBV4-1 to TRBJ1-5, with no clear D. From germline, CDR1 is MGHRA and CDR2 YSYEKL. Deletions cut 4 bases from V and 0 bases from J, with 19 bases between. The CDR3 is made up of 18 amino acids. This CDR3 reads CASSPRTTTAYSNQPQHF. CDR3 DNA: TGCGCCAGCAGCCCAAGAACGACGACCGCCTATAGCAATCAGCCCCAGCATTTT.

The chain combines TRBV9 with TRBJ2-7, with D perhaps TRBD2 (5 bases). Looked up from germline, CDR1 is SGDLS and CDR2 is YYNGEE. The CDR3 is 15 residues long. V was clipped by 0 bases and J by 3 bases, with 13 bases between them. The CDR3 coding sequence is TGTGCCAGCAGCGTAGCCCTCGGGGTTAACTACGAGCAGTACTTC. Protein product: CASSVALGVNYEQYF.

The genes are TRBV7-2 and TRBJ2-1; 10 positions agree with TRBD2. V gave up 3 bases and J gave up 5 bases; unmatched junction bases: 7. The CDR3 loop spans 16 amino acids. Germline V gene data show CDR1 as SGHTA and CDR2 as FQGNSA. The CDR3 bases are TGTGCCAGCAGCTTTTCTAGCGGGAGAGTCAACAATGAGCAGTTCTTC. Its translation: CASSFSSGRVNNEQFF. Full variable domain (missing parts from reference TRBV7-2 and TRBJ2-1): GAGVSQSPSNKVTEKGKDVELRCDPISGHTALYWYRQSLGQGLEFLIYFQGNSAPDKSGLPSDRFSAERTGGSVSTLTIQRTQQEDSAVYLCASSFSSGRVNNEQFFGPGTRLTVL.

The rearrangement links TRBV30 to TRBJ1-5; the D is unclear. The CDR3 totals 14 residues. Trimming removed 0 bases at V and 3 bases at J, with 9 bases between. CDR1 is GTSNPN and CDR2 is SVGIG in the germline V gene (reference sequence). The CDR3 is CAWSVRGYNQPQHF. Here the CDR3 DNA reads TGTGCCTGGAGTGTACGGGGTTACAATCAGCCCCAGCATTTT.

The chain employs TRBV2 and TRBJ1-2; no clear D. With 2 bases removed from V and 0 bases from J, the gap between germline ends came to 16 bases. The CDR3 has 17 amino acids. From germline, CDR1 is SNHLY and CDR2 FYNNEI. CDR3 nucleotides: TGTGCCAGCAGTGAATTCGGGAACAGCCCACCTAACTATGGCTACACCTTC. It yields the protein CASSEFGNSPPNYGYTF. The full variable domain, completed using reference TRBV2 and TRBJ1-2, is EPEVTQTPSHQVTQMGQEVILRCVPISNHLYFYWYRQILGQKVEFLVSFYNNEISEKSEIFDDQFSVERPDGSNFTLKIRSTKLEDSAMYFCASSEFGNSPPNYGYTFGSGTRLTVV.

The chain recombines TRBV15 with TRBJ2-7; D perhaps matches TRBD1 (6 bases). This CDR3 is built from 15 residues. V lost 0 bases and J 6 bases, leaving 15 bases between the germline ends. Germline V lookup: CDR1 LNHNV, CDR2 YYDKDF (reference sequence). CDR3 sequence: CATSRDRQGLAEQYF. The CDR3 DNA follows: TGTGCCACCAGCAGAGATAGGCAGGGGCTCGCCGAGCAGTACTTC.

V usage is TRBV28 and J usage is TRBJ1-5; no clear D gene. The ends were cut back, 7 bases at V and 3 bases at J, with 25 bases in the middle. Germline loops: CDR1 MDHEN, CDR2 SYDVKM. The CDR3 contains 18 residues. The CDR3 here is CASTRRRTNLGANQPQHF. CDR3 bases: TGTGCCAGCACCCGACGCCGGACGAATTTGGGCGCCAATCAGCCCCAGCATTTT.

Regarding this clone: Other nucleotide sequences from this sample produce the same CDR3. V gene TRBV5-1 combines with J gene TRBJ2-1; 11 bases match TRBD2. The CDR3 is 16 residues long. Germline V gives CDR1 SGHRS, CDR2 YFSETQ. J was trimmed by 2 bases and V by 0 bases; bases with no gene match: 1. CDR3 region: CASSLVAGGPYNEQFF. The CDR3, as DNA: TGCGCCAGCAGCTTGGTAGCGGGAGGGCCCTACAATGAGCAGTTCTTC.

This clone was seen a handful of times. The V call is TRBV5-1, the J call TRBJ2-4; D is unresolved. V was shortened by 3 bases and J by 5 bases, with 12 bases between the two germline ends. CDR1 is SGHRS and CDR2 is YFSETQ in the germline V gene. The CDR3 contains 14 residues. The CDR3 here is CASSSSTTENIQYF. In nucleotides, the CDR3 is TGCGCCAGCAGCTCCTCTACTACGGAAAACATTCAGTACTTC.

With respect to this clone: Different DNA sequences within this sample yield the same CDR3. This sequence joins TRBV20-1 and TRBJ2-5, with TRBD2 as a possible D gene (6 bases). The CDR3 totals 11 residues. Germline CDR1 is DFQATT and CDR2 is SNEGSKA (reference sequence). V gave up 6 bases and J gave up 5 bases, with 10 bases separating them. Written as DNA, the CDR3 is TGCAGTGCCTCCCTAGCGGAGACCCAGTACTTC. It yields the protein CSASLAETQYF.

The chain carries TRBV7-7 and TRBJ2-1; possibly TRBD1 for D (6 bases). The length of the CDR3 is 15 residues. CDR1 is SSHAT, CDR2 FNYEAQ, per germline (reference sequence). Trimming shortened V by 3 bases and J by 3 bases, and 12 bases separated the two germline ends. The CDR3 loop reads CASSLGAVSYNEQFF. The CDR3 bases are TGTGCCAGCAGCTTGGGGGCAGTGAGCTACAATGAGCAGTTCTTC.

Note on this clone: One base separates it from a far larger clone, so it is likely a read error. The sample holds other DNA sequences that translate to the same CDR3. This chain uses TRBV6-5 with TRBJ2-7; D perhaps matches TRBD2 (5 bases). Germline assignment: CDR1 MNHEY and CDR2 SVGAGI. The germline V and J ends were trimmed by 6 bases and 4 bases, with 19 bases remaining between them. CDR3 size: 15 residues. The CDR3 DNA is TGTGCCAGCAGCGTCTCTACGGACTCATCATACGAGCAGTACTTC. It yields the protein CASSVSTDSSYEQYF.

The chain recombines TRBV4-1 with TRBJ2-7, with 7 bases that match TRBD1. The CDR3 length is 14 residues. V shed 4 bases and J 4 bases; nucleotides not matched to a gene: 7. The germline CDR1 and CDR2 sequences are MGHRA and YSYEKL. CDR3 bases: TGCGCCAGCAGCCCCCTGGGACAGAAATACGAGCAGTACTTC. Protein sequence: CASSPLGQKYEQYF.

This clone occurred a few times. The chain joins TRBV5-1 to TRBJ1-2, with unresolved D. This CDR3 is built from 14 residues. Germline lookup yields CDR1 SGHRS and CDR2 YFSETQ. Trimming took off 3 bases at V and 2 bases at J, with 11 bases between the two ends. CDR3 nucleotides: TGCGCCAGCAGCTCGTCAGCCGGGAACTATGGCTACACCTTC. Residues: CASSSSAGNYGYTF. The entire variable domain, with the rest obtained from reference TRBV5-1 and TRBJ1-2, is as follows: KAGVTQTPRYLIKTRGQQVTLSCSPISGHRSVSWYQQTPGQGLQFLFEYFSETQRNKGNFPGRFSGRQFSNSRSEMNVSTLELGDSALYLCASSSSAGNYGYTFGSGTRLTVV.

This rearrangement joins TRBV2 to TRBJ2-7; D unclear. V lost 4 bases, J lost 3 bases, and 10 bases lay in between. CDR1 and CDR2 from the germline V gene are SNHLY and FYNNEI. The CDR3 totals 13 residues. The CDR3 nucleotides are TGTGCCAGCAGTGTAGACTCGTACTACGAGCAGTACTTC. It is translated as CASSVDSYYEQYF.